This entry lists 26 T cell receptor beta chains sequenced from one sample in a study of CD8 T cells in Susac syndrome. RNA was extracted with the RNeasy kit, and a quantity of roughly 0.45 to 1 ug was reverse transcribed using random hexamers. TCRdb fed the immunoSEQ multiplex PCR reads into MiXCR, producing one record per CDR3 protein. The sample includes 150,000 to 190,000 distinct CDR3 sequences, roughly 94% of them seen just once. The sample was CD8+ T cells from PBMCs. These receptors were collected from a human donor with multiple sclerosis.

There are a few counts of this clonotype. This CDR3 reads CSVESPSSYNEQFF. CDR3 bases: TGCAGCGTTGAATCGCCTAGCTCCTACAATGAGCAGTTCTTC. The genes are TRBV29-1 and TRBJ2-1; D remains ambiguous. The CDR3 runs 14 residues. Germline CDR1 is SQVTM and CDR2 is ANQGSEA. V was clipped by 2 bases and J by 0 bases, with 8 bases between them.

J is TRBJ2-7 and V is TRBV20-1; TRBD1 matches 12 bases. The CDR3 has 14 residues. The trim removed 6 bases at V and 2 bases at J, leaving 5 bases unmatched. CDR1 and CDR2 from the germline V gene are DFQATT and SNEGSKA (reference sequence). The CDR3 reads CSAGDRGLTYEQYF. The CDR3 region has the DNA TGCAGTGCGGGGGACAGGGGGCTAACCTACGAGCAGTACTTC.

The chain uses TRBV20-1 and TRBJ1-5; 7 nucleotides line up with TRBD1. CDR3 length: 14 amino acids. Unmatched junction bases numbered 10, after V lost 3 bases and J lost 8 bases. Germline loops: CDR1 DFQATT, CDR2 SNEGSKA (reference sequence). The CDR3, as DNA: TGCAGTGCTAGGAAGGCAGGGGGTGGGGAGCCCCAGCATTTT. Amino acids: CSARKAGGGEPQHF.

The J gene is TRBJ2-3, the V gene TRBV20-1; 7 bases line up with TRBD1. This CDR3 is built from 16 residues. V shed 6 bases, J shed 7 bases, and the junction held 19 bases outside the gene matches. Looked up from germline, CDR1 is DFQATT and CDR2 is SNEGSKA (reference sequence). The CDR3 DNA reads TGCAGTGCCAATCGTCCGACAGGGTTTTTTAGGAATACGCAGTATTTT. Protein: CSANRPTGFFRNTQYF.

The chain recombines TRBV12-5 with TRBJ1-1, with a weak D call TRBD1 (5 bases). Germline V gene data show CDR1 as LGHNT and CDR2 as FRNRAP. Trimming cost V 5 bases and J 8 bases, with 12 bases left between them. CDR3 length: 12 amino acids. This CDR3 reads CASGINRDEAFF. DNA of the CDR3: TGTGCTAGTGGTATTAACCGGGACGAAGCTTTCTTT.

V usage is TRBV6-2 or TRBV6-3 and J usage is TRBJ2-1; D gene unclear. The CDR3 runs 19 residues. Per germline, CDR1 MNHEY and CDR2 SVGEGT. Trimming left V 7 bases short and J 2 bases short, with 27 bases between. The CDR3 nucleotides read TGTGCCAGCATCAAGCGAAGGGTGCGGCGAGAAAAGGCCTACAATGAGCAGTTCTTC. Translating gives CASIKRRVRREKAYNEQFF.

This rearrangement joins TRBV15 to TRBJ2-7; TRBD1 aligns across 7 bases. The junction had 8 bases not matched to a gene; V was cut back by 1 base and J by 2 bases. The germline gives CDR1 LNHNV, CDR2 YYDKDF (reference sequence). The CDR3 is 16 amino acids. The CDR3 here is CATSRGSGTGAYEQYF. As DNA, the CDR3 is TGTGCCACCAGCAGAGGTTCAGGAACAGGGGCCTACGAGCAGTACTTC.

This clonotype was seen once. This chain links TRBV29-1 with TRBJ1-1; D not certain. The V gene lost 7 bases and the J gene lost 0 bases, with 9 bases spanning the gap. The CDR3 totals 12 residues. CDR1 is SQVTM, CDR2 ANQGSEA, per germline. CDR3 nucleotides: TGCAGCGCCCAAACGATGAACACTGAAGCTTTCTTT. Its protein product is CSAQTMNTEAFF.

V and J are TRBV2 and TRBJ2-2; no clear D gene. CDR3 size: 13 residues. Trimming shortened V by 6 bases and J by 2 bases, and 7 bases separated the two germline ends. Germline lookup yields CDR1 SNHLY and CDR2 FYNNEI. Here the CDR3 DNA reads TGTGCCAGCAGGGGCAGTAACACCGGGGAGCTGTTTTTT. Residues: CASRGSNTGELFF.

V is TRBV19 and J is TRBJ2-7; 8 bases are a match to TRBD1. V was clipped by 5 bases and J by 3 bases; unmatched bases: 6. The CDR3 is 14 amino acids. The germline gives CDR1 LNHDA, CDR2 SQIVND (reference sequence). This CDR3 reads CASSPGQVVYEQYF. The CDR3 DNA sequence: TGTGCCAGTAGTCCGGGACAGGTGGTCTACGAGCAGTACTTC.

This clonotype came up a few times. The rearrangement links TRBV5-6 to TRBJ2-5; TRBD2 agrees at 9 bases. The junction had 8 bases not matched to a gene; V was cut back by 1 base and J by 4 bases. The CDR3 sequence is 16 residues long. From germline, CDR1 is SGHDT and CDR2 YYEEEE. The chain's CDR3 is CASSLPPAGGRETQYF. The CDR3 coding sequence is TGTGCCAGCAGCTTGCCCCCGGCGGGGGGGCGAGAGACCCAGTACTTC.

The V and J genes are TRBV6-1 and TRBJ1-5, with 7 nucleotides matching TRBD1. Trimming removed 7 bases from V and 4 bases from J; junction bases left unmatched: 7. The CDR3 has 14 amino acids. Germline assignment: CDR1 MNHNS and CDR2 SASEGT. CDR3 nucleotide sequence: TGTGCCAGCAAGCCGGGACAGAGTAATCAGCCCCAGCATTTT. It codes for CASKPGQSNQPQHF.

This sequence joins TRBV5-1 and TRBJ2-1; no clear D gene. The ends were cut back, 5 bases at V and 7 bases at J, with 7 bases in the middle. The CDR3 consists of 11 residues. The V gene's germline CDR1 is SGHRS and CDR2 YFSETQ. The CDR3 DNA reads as TGCGCCAGCAGAGGTCAGAATGAGCAGTTCTTC. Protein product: CASRGQNEQFF.

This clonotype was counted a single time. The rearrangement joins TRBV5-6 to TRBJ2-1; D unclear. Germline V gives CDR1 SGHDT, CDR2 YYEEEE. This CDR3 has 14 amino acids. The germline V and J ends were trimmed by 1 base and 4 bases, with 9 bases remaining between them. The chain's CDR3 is CASSLFLDYNEQFF. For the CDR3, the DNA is TGTGCCAGCAGCTTGTTTCTGGATTACAATGAGCAGTTCTTC.

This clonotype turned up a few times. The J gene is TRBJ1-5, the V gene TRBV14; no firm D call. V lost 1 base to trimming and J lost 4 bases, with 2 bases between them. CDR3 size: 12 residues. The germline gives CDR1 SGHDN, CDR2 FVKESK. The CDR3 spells CASSQGNQPQHF. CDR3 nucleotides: TGTGCCAGCAGCCAAGGGAATCAGCCCCAGCATTTT.

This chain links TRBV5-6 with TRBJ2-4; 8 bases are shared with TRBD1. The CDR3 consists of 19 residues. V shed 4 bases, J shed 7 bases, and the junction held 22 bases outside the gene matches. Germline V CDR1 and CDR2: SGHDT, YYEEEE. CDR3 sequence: CASSTKRVGDRKGPNIQYF. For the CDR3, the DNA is TGTGCCAGCAGCACAAAGCGGGTTGGGGACAGGAAGGGACCTAACATTCAGTACTTC.

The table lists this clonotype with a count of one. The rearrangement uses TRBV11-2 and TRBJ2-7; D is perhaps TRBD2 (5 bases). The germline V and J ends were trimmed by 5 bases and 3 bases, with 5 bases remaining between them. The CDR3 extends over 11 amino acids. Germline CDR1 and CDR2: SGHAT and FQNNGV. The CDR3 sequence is CASSGLYEQYF. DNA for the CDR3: TGTGCCAGCAGCGGACTCTACGAGCAGTACTTC.

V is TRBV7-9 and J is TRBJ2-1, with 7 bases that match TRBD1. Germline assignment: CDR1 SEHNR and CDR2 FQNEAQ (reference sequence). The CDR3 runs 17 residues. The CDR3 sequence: CNSSSGPGQLNLNEQFF. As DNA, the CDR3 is TGTAACAGCAGCTCGGGGCCGGGACAGCTCAACCTGAATGAGCAGTTCTTC.

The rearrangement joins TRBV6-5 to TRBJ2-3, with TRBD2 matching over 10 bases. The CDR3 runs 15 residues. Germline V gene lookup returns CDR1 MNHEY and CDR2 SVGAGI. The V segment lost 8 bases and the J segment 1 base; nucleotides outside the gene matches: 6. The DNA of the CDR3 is TGTGCCAGCGCCGTAACTAGCGGGGGCACAGATACGCAGTATTTT. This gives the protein CASAVTSGGTDTQYF.

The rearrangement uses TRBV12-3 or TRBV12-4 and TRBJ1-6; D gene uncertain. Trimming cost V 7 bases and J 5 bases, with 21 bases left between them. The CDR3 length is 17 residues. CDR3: CASTKGRVQSNNSPLHF. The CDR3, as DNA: TGTGCCAGCACCAAAGGGAGGGTACAGTCCAATAATTCACCCCTCCACTTT.

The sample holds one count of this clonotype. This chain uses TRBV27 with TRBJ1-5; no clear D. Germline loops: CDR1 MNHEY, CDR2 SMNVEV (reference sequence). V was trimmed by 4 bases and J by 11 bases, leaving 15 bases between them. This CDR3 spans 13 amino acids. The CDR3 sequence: CASSSSGIRTQHF. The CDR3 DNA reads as TGTGCCAGCAGTTCCTCCGGAATCAGGACCCAGCATTTT.

DNA of the CDR3: TGTGCCTGGAGTGTGAGGGGGGGCCTTGTATACGAGCAGTACTTC. Its protein is CAWSVRGGLVYEQYF. The chain couples TRBV30 to TRBJ2-7, with a weak D call TRBD2 (7 bases). This CDR3 has 15 amino acids. The germline V gene has CDR1 GTSNPN and CDR2 SVGIG (reference sequence). V lost 0 bases, J lost 4 bases, and 16 bases lay in between.

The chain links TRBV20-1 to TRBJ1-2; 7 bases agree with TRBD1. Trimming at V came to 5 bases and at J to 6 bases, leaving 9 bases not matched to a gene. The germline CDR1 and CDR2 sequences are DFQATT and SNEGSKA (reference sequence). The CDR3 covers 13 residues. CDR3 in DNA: TGCAGTGCTGCCACAGGGGTCGTGAATGGCTACACCTTC. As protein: CSAATGVVNGYTF.

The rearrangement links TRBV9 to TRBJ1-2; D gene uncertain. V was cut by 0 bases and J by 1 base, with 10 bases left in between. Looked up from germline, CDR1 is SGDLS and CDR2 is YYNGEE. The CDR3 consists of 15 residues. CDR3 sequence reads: CASSVAPRDNYGYTF. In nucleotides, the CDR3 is TGTGCCAGCAGCGTAGCCCCCCGGGATAACTATGGCTACACCTTC.

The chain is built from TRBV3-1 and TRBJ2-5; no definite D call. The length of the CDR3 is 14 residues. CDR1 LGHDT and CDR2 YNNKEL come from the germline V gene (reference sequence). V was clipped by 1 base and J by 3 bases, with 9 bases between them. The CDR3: CASSQVSAEETQYF. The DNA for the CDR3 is TGTGCCAGCAGCCAAGTGTCTGCTGAAGAGACCCAGTACTTC.

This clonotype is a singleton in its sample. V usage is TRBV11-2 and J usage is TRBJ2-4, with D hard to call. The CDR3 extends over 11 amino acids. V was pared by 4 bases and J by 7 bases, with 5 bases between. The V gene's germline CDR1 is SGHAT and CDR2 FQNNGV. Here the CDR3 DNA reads TGTGCCAGCAGCTCGGCGAACATTCAGTACTTC. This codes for CASSSANIQYF. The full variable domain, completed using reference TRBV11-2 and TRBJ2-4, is EAGVAQSPRYKIIEKRQSVAFWCNPISGHATLYWYQQILGQGPKLLIQFQNNGVVDDSQLPKDRFSAERLKGVDSTLKIQPAKLEDSAVYLCASSSANIQYFGAGTRLSVL.